This T cell receptor beta chain was identified in a study of CD8+ T cells in alopecia areata. About the study: Treatment ran 6 to 18 months, with 6 months of follow-up afterward.

The V and J ends lost 5 bases and 4 bases respectively, with 12 bases between them. Germline CDR1 is GTSNPN and CDR2 is SVGIG (reference sequence). This CDR3 has 13 residues. Reverse transcribed after extraction, RNA yielded cDNA as the sequencing template. Profiling relied on immunoSEQ multiplex PCR, and the TCRdb table lists in-frame clones only, not all of them. Seen here are about 180,000 clones, around 63% observed once, and the top ten hold around 1.8%. The sequencing used CD4+ T cells sorted from blood, collected at week 0. The source of this sequence is a human donor with alopecia areata. The genes are TRBV30 and TRBJ2-1, with D perhaps TRBD2 (6 bases). The chain's CDR3 is CAWGGAEYNEQFF. In DNA form, the CDR3 reads TGTGCCTGGGGAGGGGCCGAATACAATGAGCAGTTCTTC. Full variable domain (remainder filled in from reference TRBV30 and TRBJ2-1): SQTIHQWPATLVQPVGSPLSLECTVEGTSNPNLYWYRQAAGRGLQLLFYSVGIGQISSEVPQNLSASRPQDRQFILSSKKLLLSDSGFYLCAWGGAEYNEQFFGPGTRLTVL.